Listed below are T cell receptor beta chains from one sample, sequenced in a study of cytomegalovirus exposure and HLA in healthy donors. Profiled with immunoSEQ multiplex PCR; TCRdb holds only in-frame clones, not every one. This repertoire shows 150,000 or so clones, around 80% found once; its top ten account for under 5%. Specimen: PBMCs. The source of these receptors is a woman between 50 and 59 years old in good health and CMV-seropositive. Both conserved end residues are part of each CDR3. Each record gives: clone size, V gene, D gene, J gene, CDR3 DNA, CDR3 protein. D genes are given only for firm matches. The size of a clone is reported for some rows only, either as once, few or many, or as a class for expanded clones.

NA	TRBV29-1	NA	TRBJ1-2	TGCAGCGTTGGACCTACAGGCGGAATCGGCTATGGCTACACCTTC	CSVGPTGGIGYGYTF
NA	TRBV5-1	TRBD1	TRBJ2-1	TGCGCCAGCAGCTTGGAACAGGGGGCGCTAACCTACAATGAGCAGTTCTTC	CASSLEQGALTYNEQFF
NA	TRBV5-1	NA	TRBJ1-1	TGCGCCAGCACCTCCTACAGAGAGAACACTGAAGCTTTCTTT	CASTSYRENTEAFF
NA	TRBV7-2	NA	TRBJ2-7	TGTGCCAGCAGCTTAGCGCAACTTACCTACGAGCAGTACTTC	CASSLAQLTYEQYF
NA	TRBV29-1	NA	TRBJ1-2	TGCAGCGTGGGCTCGGAGGAGGTGTCTGGCTACACCTTC	CSVGSEEVSGYTF
NA	TRBV18	TRBD1	TRBJ1-1	TGTGCCAGCTCACCGGACAGGCGGAACACTGAAGCTTTCTTT	CASSPDRRNTEAFF
NA	TRBV9	TRBD2	TRBJ2-7	TGTGCCAGCAGCGTATATGCGGGAGGGCCGGGAGAGCAGTACTTC	CASSVYAGGPGEQYF
NA	TRBV11-2	TRBD2	TRBJ2-2	TGTGCCAGCAGGGAACTAGCGGGGGGCCATGGCACCGGGGAGCTGTTTTTT	CASRELAGGHGTGELFF
NA	TRBV28	TRBD1	TRBJ2-4	TGTGCCAGCGGGGACAGGCGATCGGTTAACATTCAGTACTTC	CASGDRRSVNIQYF
NA	TRBV5-4	TRBD2	TRBJ2-7	TGTGCCAGCAGCTCGGGACTAGCGGGGGCCTACGAGCAGTACTTC	CASSSGLAGAYEQYF
NA	TRBV4-3	TRBD2	TRBJ2-7	TGCGCCAGCAGCCCCCAGGGACTAGCGGGAGCGGGCAACGAGCAGTACTTC	CASSPQGLAGAGNEQYF
NA	TRBV28	NA	TRBJ2-1	TGTGCCAGCAGGTCCTGGGACTCCTCCTACAATGAGCAGTTCTTC	CASRSWDSSYNEQFF
NA	TRBV15	TRBD2	TRBJ2-1	TGTGCCACCAGCGAAGGACTAGCGGGAGGGTACAATGAGCAGTTCTTC	CATSEGLAGGYNEQFF
NA	TRBV30	NA	TRBJ1-5	TGTGCCTGGAGTGTTCGCGGGCGGGGCCTCCGACAGCCCCAGCATTTT	CAWSVRGRGLRQPQHF
NA	TRBV7-3	TRBD1	TRBJ2-2	TGTGCCAGCAGCTCGGACAGGGGGAACACTCGCAACACCGGGGAGCTGTTTTTT	CASSSDRGNTRNTGELFF
NA	TRBV19	NA	TRBJ2-2	TGTGCCAGTAGTATAGACACGGGCGGGGAGCTGTTTTTT	CASSIDTGGELFF
few	TRBV2	NA	TRBJ2-5	TGTGCCAGCAGTGAACTTCTTGGACGGACAGACTCATGGAAGACCCAGTACTTC	CASSELLGRTDSWKTQYF